This T cell receptor beta chain was identified in a study of identical twins. The CDR3 sequence is 13 residues long. Per germline, CDR1 SGHRS and CDR2 YFSETQ. Trimming shortened V by 1 base and J by 6 bases, and 11 bases separated the two germline ends. Template switching added a universal primer site, and cDNA bore unique molecular identifiers. Via MiXCR, TCRdb re-called the 5' RACE reads, giving one row per CDR3 protein. The table has around 250,000 distinct CDR3 sequences, roughly 13% seen once. This clonotype has a count of ten or more. The antigen is unknown. Notes on the study in general: For out-of-frame beta sequences, excess twin sharing was weaker. Whereas memory repertoires showed no such difference, abundant cord blood beta clonotypes carried fewer insertions.

These records were also assigned to another study, of yellow fever vaccine responses in identical twins.

The rearrangement uses TRBV5-1 and TRBJ2-7; maybe TRBD2 (6 bases). What was sequenced was memory (CD45RO+) T cells sorted from blood. The receptor's source is a woman under 30 in good health. The CDR3: CASSLRERAEQYF. Written as DNA, the CDR3 is TGCGCCAGCAGCTTGCGGGAGAGGGCCGAGCAGTACTTC. The variable domain in full, completed from reference TRBV5-1 and TRBJ2-7, reads KAGVTQTPRYLIKTRGQQVTLSCSPISGHRSVSWYQQTPGQGLQFLFEYFSETQRNKGNFPGRFSGRQFSNSRSEMNVSTLELGDSALYLCASSLRERAEQYFGPGTRLTVT.